A single sample is the source of the 27 T cell receptor beta chains below, sequenced in a study of CD8+ T cells in alopecia areata. Treatment described: oral pan-JAK inhibitor, 5-10 mg twice daily. cDNA prepared by RNA extraction and subsequent reverse transcription served as the template for sequencing. Repertoires were generated with immunoSEQ multiplex PCR, while TCRdb's copy carries only in-frame clones and drops some. The sample has about 190,000 clones; 45% to 65% are singletons. Sample: CD4+ T cells sorted from blood, taken at week 4, from a patient treated with tofacitinib. Receptors were obtained from a human donor with alopecia areata.

V gene TRBV7-6 combines with J gene TRBJ2-5, with D unclear. Between the trimmed V and J ends, which lost 2 bases and 5 bases, there was a span of 15 bases. The CDR3 consists of 15 residues. Per the germline V gene, CDR1 is SGHVS and CDR2 is FNYEAQ. Written as DNA, the CDR3 is TGTGCCAGCAGCTTATCGGAGCAGTACCGGGAGACCCAGTACTTC. It is translated as CASSLSEQYRETQYF.

The chain combines TRBV7-8 with TRBJ2-4; possibly TRBD2 for D (6 bases). The germline CDR1 and CDR2 sequences are SGHVS and FQNEAQ. The CDR3 runs 16 residues. V was pared by 5 bases and J by 0 bases, with 14 bases between. CDR3 amino acids: CASSRAGSGAKNIQYF. CDR3 in DNA: TGTGCCAGCAGCCGGGCGGGGTCCGGAGCCAAAAACATTCAGTACTTC.

This clone was picked up a small number of times. The chain links TRBV2 to TRBJ1-4, with unresolved D. Germline V gene lookup returns CDR1 SNHLY and CDR2 FYNNEI. This CDR3 is 12 amino acids long. V was trimmed by 1 base and J by 12 bases, leaving 9 bases between them. CDR3 nucleotide sequence: TGTGCCAGCAGTGAAGTGTCAGGTGAACTGTTTTTT. The encoded protein is CASSEVSGELFF.

The rearrangement links TRBV7-9 to TRBJ2-5; 9 bases align to TRBD2. Per germline, CDR1 SEHNR and CDR2 FQNEAQ (reference sequence). The CDR3 has 16 amino acids. Unmatched junction bases numbered 12, after V lost 3 bases and J lost 7 bases. For the CDR3, the DNA is TGTGCCAGCAGCTTGACGGGGACTAGCTCTGTCAGGACCCAGTACTTC. Translated: CASSLTGTSSVRTQYF.

V and J are TRBV4-1 and TRBJ2-1; TRBD2 aligns across 13 bases. The CDR3 consists of 16 residues. In germline, CDR1 is MGHRA, CDR2 YSYEKL. Germline trimming cut 4 bases from V and 10 bases from J; bases unmatched to any gene: 10. This CDR3 is CASSPQLAGGPREQFF. CDR3 bases: TGCGCCAGCAGCCCTCAACTAGCGGGAGGGCCAAGGGAGCAGTTCTTC.

This clone was seen only once. This sequence joins TRBV30 and TRBJ2-5; 8 bases fit TRBD1. CDR1 is GTSNPN and CDR2 is SVGIG in the germline V gene (reference sequence). This CDR3 is 12 amino acids long. V lost 5 bases and J lost 5; bases outside the gene matches: 4. The CDR3 loop reads CAWDRGRETQYF. The CDR3 coding sequence is TGTGCCTGGGACAGGGGTAGGGAGACCCAGTACTTC.

The gene calls are TRBV5-4 and TRBJ2-1; weak D call: TRBD2 (5 bases). Deletions cut 5 bases from V and 0 bases from J, with 12 bases between. This CDR3 contains 15 residues. CDR1 and CDR2 from the germline V gene are SGHNT and YYREEE (reference sequence). The CDR3 nucleotides read TGTGCCAGCAGTTTAGCGTTGAGCTCCTACAATGAGCAGTTCTTC. Translation: CASSLALSSYNEQFF.

The rearrangement uses TRBV29-1 and TRBJ2-7, with TRBD2 identical over 10 bases. The CDR3 covers 13 residues. Unmatched junction bases numbered 6, after V lost 5 bases and J lost 5 bases. From germline, CDR1 is SQVTM and CDR2 ANQGSEA. The CDR3 here is CSVRKREGNEQYF. The CDR3 DNA reads as TGCAGCGTTCGAAAGCGGGAGGGCAACGAGCAGTACTTC.

The V call is TRBV9, the J call TRBJ1-2; 10 bases fit TRBD1. This CDR3 spans 15 amino acids. Unmatched junction bases numbered 4, after V lost 3 bases and J lost 2 bases. Germline assignment: CDR1 SGDLS and CDR2 YYNGEE. The CDR3 protein is CASSAWDRGNYGYTF. CDR3 nucleotide sequence: TGTGCCAGCAGCGCATGGGACAGGGGCAACTATGGCTACACCTTC. Drawing the rest from reference TRBV9 and TRBJ1-2, the complete variable domain is DSGVTQTPKHLITATGQRVTLRCSPRSGDLSVYWYQQSLDQGLQFLIQYYNGEERAKGNILERFSAQQFPDLHSELNLSSLELGDSALYFCASSAWDRGNYGYTFGSGTRLTVV.

In this sample, this clone turned up once. The chain has TRBV29-1 and TRBJ1-5; D gene unclear. V was shortened by 4 bases and J by 3 bases, with 10 bases between the two germline ends. The CDR3 covers 13 residues. Germline V gene sequence: CDR1 SQVTM, CDR2 ANQGSEA. CDR3 DNA: TGCAGCGTTGGTGGGATATCCAATCAGCCCCAGCATTTT. Protein product: CSVGGISNQPQHF. The whole variable domain, remainder taken from reference TRBV29-1 and TRBJ1-5, is SAVISQKPSRDICQRGTSLTIQCQVDSQVTMMFWYRQQPGQSLTLIATANQGSEATYESGFVIDKFPISRPNLTFSTLTVSNMSPEDSSIYLCSVGGISNQPQHFGDGTRLSIL.

The V and J genes are TRBV25-1 and TRBJ2-7; D uncertain. The CDR3 spans 17 residues. V was shortened by 4 bases and J by 2 bases, with 21 bases between the two germline ends. Germline V gene sequence: CDR1 MGHDK, CDR2 SYGVNS. In nucleotides, the CDR3 is TGTGCCAGCAGTGCGAACCTCGCAAGAGGTGGGACCTACGAGCAGTACTTC. Amino acids: CASSANLARGGTYEQYF.

The V and J genes are TRBV18 and TRBJ1-2, with no clear D. With 3 bases removed from V and 6 bases from J, the gap between germline ends came to 11 bases. Germline V gives CDR1 KGHSH, CDR2 LQKENI. CDR3 size: 13 residues. The chain's CDR3 is CASSPRAGDGYTF. CDR3 coding DNA: TGTGCCAGCTCACCTAGAGCGGGTGATGGCTACACCTTC.

This sequence joins TRBV30 and TRBJ1-5; D is uncertain. Germline V gives CDR1 GTSNPN, CDR2 SVGIG (reference sequence). Trimming removed 5 bases at V and 5 bases at J, with 13 bases between. CDR3 size: 13 residues. CDR3 bases: TGTGCCTGGTCTTGGTGGAAGGATCAGCCCCAGCATTTT. This gives the protein CAWSWWKDQPQHF. Drawing the rest from reference TRBV30 and TRBJ1-5, the complete variable domain is SQTIHQWPATLVQPVGSPLSLECTVEGTSNPNLYWYRQAAGRGLQLLFYSVGIGQISSEVPQNLSASRPQDRQFILSSKKLLLSDSGFYLCAWSWWKDQPQHFGDGTRLSIL.

The rearrangement uses TRBV30 and TRBJ1-2; D is uncertain. The CDR3 length is 12 residues. Germline-derived CDR1 and CDR2 are GTSNPN and SVGIG (reference sequence). Deletions cut 0 bases from V and 6 bases from J, with 8 bases between. In DNA, the CDR3 is TGTGCCTGGAGTGTAGGTGTACATGGCTACACCTTC. The encoded protein is CAWSVGVHGYTF.

This clone is a singleton in its sample. The J gene is TRBJ1-1, the V gene TRBV19, with TRBD1 identical over 8 bases. The germline gives CDR1 LNHDA, CDR2 SQIVND (reference sequence). V lost 10 bases and J lost 1; bases outside the gene matches: 8. The CDR3 extends over 14 amino acids. CDR3 region: CATGQGVPNTEAFF. CDR3 in DNA: TGTGCCACCGGACAGGGCGTACCGAACACTGAAGCTTTCTTT.

CDR3 in amino acids: CSVERDYITDTQYF. CDR3 nucleotide sequence: TGCAGCGTTGAACGGGATTACATCACAGATACGCAGTATTTT. This chain uses TRBV29-1 with TRBJ2-3; perhaps TRBD2 as D (5 bases). The V end was cut by 2 bases, the J end by 2 bases, with 11 bases between. The CDR3 spans 14 residues. Germline-derived CDR1 and CDR2 are SQVTM and ANQGSEA.

The rearrangement joins TRBV29-1 to TRBJ1-1; 8 positions agree with TRBD1. The CDR3 is 11 amino acids. Germline CDR1 reads SQVTM; CDR2 reads ANQGSEA. V lost 5 bases, J lost 4 bases, and 0 bases stayed unmatched. The CDR3 DNA sequence: TGCAGCGTTACAGGGGGCACTGAAGCTTTCTTT. It encodes CSVTGGTEAFF.

V and J are TRBV30 and TRBJ2-7; D gene ambiguous. Trimming pared 2 bases from V and 3 bases from J, leaving 11 bases between. Germline CDR1 and CDR2: GTSNPN and SVGIG (reference sequence). The CDR3 covers 13 residues. The CDR3 loop reads CAWSPGVGYEQYF. Written as DNA, the CDR3 is TGTGCCTGGAGTCCGGGCGTCGGCTACGAGCAGTACTTC.

V is TRBV6-1 and J is TRBJ1-2; D uncertain. The length of the CDR3 is 13 residues. The V end was cut by 0 bases, the J end by 6 bases, with 8 bases between. Germline V gene lookup returns CDR1 MNHNS and CDR2 SASEGT. The CDR3 spells CASSEARLDGYTF. The CDR3 DNA reads TGTGCCAGCAGTGAAGCAAGGTTGGATGGCTACACCTTC.

This clone was found a few times. The genes are TRBV2 and TRBJ2-2, with D possibly being TRBD1 or TRBD2 (5 bases each). CDR3 size: 13 residues. Trimming stripped 11 bases from V and 1 base from J, with 11 bases between. Germline CDR1 reads SNHLY; CDR2 reads FYNNEI. The CDR3 here is CAGGVMNTGELFF. The DNA for the CDR3 is TGTGCCGGGGGAGTAATGAACACCGGGGAGCTGTTTTTT.

The sample holds a few counts of this clone. The V and J genes are TRBV29-1 and TRBJ2-7, with D tentatively TRBD1 (6 bases). CDR1 SQVTM and CDR2 ANQGSEA come from the germline V gene. The CDR3 runs 14 residues. The V end was cut by 2 bases, the J end by 5 bases, with 16 bases between. CDR3 bases: TGCAGCGTTGAAAGGGCAGGGGTTGGTCACGAGCAGTACTTC. Its translation is CSVERAGVGHEQYF.

The V call is TRBV14, the J call TRBJ2-1, with TRBD1 matching over 12 bases. V gave up 4 bases and J gave up 9 bases; unmatched junction bases: 10. This CDR3 spans 16 amino acids. Germline V gene data show CDR1 as SGHDN and CDR2 as FVKESK. The CDR3 spells CASSPRDRGQIGEQFF. The CDR3 nucleotides read TGTGCCAGCAGCCCCCGGGACAGGGGGCAAATTGGTGAGCAGTTCTTC.

In this sample, this clone turned up a few times. The chain recombines TRBV5-6 with TRBJ1-1; 8 bases agree with TRBD1. The CDR3 has 16 amino acids. Germline CDR1 reads SGHDT; CDR2 reads YYEEEE. The junction had 6 bases not matched to a gene; V was cut back by 2 bases and J by 0 bases. This CDR3 is CASSLEGGQVNTEAFF. The CDR3 DNA is TGTGCCAGCAGCTTAGAGGGGGGACAGGTGAACACTGAAGCTTTCTTT.

The table lists this clone with a few counts. The chain's CDR3 is CAISDFGGEEQYF. In DNA, the CDR3 is TGTGCCATCAGTGATTTTGGAGGGGAGGAGCAGTACTTC. The J gene is TRBJ2-7, the V gene TRBV10-3; TRBD2 might be the D (6 bases). This CDR3 contains 13 residues. Trimming pared 3 bases from V and 7 bases from J, leaving 13 bases between. Germline V gene data show CDR1 as ENHRY and CDR2 as SYGVKD.

The V call is TRBV30, the J call TRBJ1-3; the D is unclear. The germline gives CDR1 GTSNPN, CDR2 SVGIG (reference sequence). This CDR3 is 12 amino acids long. V gave up 2 bases and J gave up 8 bases, with 10 bases separating them. The CDR3 DNA is TGTGCCTGGAGTCTCCACCTGGACACCATATATTTT. Its translation: CAWSLHLDTIYF.

This clone was detected only once. CDR3 nucleotides: TGCAGCGTCCTAGGACAGAAGAACACCGGGGAGCTGTTTTTT. Protein product: CSVLGQKNTGELFF. The rearrangement links TRBV29-1 to TRBJ2-2, with D perhaps matching TRBD1 (6 bases). Trimming stripped 6 bases from V and 1 base from J, with 12 bases between. Germline V lookup: CDR1 SQVTM, CDR2 ANQGSEA. This CDR3 contains 14 residues.

This clone was seen only a few times. CDR3 amino acids: CAWSLLGDTGELFF. CDR3 DNA sequence: TGTGCCTGGAGTTTACTAGGAGACACCGGGGAGCTGTTTTTT. The gene calls are TRBV30 and TRBJ2-2; TRBD2 is a possible D gene (5 bases). CDR3 length: 14 amino acids. The germline V and J ends were trimmed by 2 bases and 3 bases, with 10 bases remaining between them. CDR1 is GTSNPN and CDR2 is SVGIG in the germline V gene (reference sequence). The variable domain in full, with the rest retrieved from reference TRBV30 and TRBJ2-2, is SQTIHQWPATLVQPVGSPLSLECTVEGTSNPNLYWYRQAAGRGLQLLFYSVGIGQISSEVPQNLSASRPQDRQFILSSKKLLLSDSGFYLCAWSLLGDTGELFFGEGSRLTVL.